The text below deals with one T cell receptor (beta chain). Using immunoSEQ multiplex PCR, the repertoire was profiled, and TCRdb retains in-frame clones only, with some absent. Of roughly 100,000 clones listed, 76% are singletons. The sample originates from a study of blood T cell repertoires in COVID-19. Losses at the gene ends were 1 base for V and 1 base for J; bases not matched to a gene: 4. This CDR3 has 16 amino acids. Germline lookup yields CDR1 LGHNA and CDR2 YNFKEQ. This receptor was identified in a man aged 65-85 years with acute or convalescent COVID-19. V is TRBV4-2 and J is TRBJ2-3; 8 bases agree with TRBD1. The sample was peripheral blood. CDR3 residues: CASSQGDRSGTDTQYF. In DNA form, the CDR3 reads TGTGCCAGCAGCCAAGGGGACAGGTCGGGCACAGATACGCAGTATTTT.